The clone carrying this TCR beta chain was observed a handful of times. The antigen remains undetermined. This specimen belongs to a study of T-cell memory formation after mild COVID-19. Study as a whole: Among the donors, TCR clusters were largely specific to each donor. Notes on the study in general: For contracting clones, CD4+ ones sat mainly in CM and EM, CD8+ in EMRA.

It was 5'RACE with constant-segment primers that produced the TCR alpha and TCR beta cDNA libraries, which carried sample barcodes and UMIs. TCRdb re-called the 5' RACE reads with MiXCR, one entry per CDR3 protein. Here the sample spans 350,000 to 500,000 distinct CDR3 sequences, 20% to 30% being singletons. V shed 0 bases and J shed 0 bases, with 13 bases lying between them. CDR3 length: 17 residues. Per germline, CDR1 SGDLS and CDR2 YYNGEE. The V gene is TRBV9, the J gene TRBJ2-1; possible D gene TRBD1, 6 bases. Sequenced input: PBMCs or a T cell subset sorted from them (not recorded which). The TCR comes from an adult woman who had mild COVID-19 (a few samples of this study predate the infection). Cell type and time point are not known. The CDR3 nucleotides read TGTGCCAGCAGCGTAGGTACGGCGGACAGCTCCTACAATGAGCAGTTCTTC. It is translated as CASSVGTADSSYNEQFF.